This TCR beta chain is from a study of T cell responses to AZD1222 COVID-19 vaccine (dated by TCRdb to the early 2020s). Describing the broader study: TCR sequencing was performed for roughly 250 trial participants, of whom 207 were given two doses of AZD1222 and 26 were given two doses of MenACWY control vaccine. Enrollment into the trials was organized by age into subgroups of 18-55, 56-69 and 70-plus years, and those subgroups contained approximately 150, 30 and 60 TCR-sequenced participants, respectively. The paper as a whole reports these results and caveats: The 56-69-year group was small, and its depth increase did not reach significance, likely because of low power. Conclusions about previously exposed vaccinees are limited because only six or seven AZD1222 recipients were SARS-CoV-2 seropositive at baseline. CD4 TCRs associated with the vaccine covered the entire spike protein, and the dominant responses were in regions 160-218 and 743-854. Reportedly, almost half of the unique spike-specific TCRs recognized epitopes lying outside the regions that are mutated in the B.1.351 and B.1.1.7 variants. After two AZD1222 doses, both the breadth and the depth of spike-specific TCRs were significantly higher than at day 0 and than in MenACWY recipients. Because no day 14 peak-response samples were available, repertoires were characterized only after the peak T cell response. Most participants were white British and females outnumbered males, and the authors suggested that clonal diversity may have been underestimated.

Measured from the cysteine to the phenylalanine, the CDR3 is 15 residues long. Here the CDR3 DNA is all that survives: 45 bases in frame from base 1. V gives up 0 bases and J gives up 5 bases, and the segment between their germline ends measures 9 bases. From a lookup of the germline V gene (reference sequence), CDR1 and CDR2 are SGHNT and YYREEE. The label giving this sample's time point can be read as: about 28 days (+/-7) after the second vaccine dose. AZD1222 recipients with second doses at about 4 weeks or about 12 weeks were pooled, because spike-specific TCR depth and breadth did not differ between schedules. Samples from vaccinated people were obtained from the UK trials COV001 and COV002, which included a single-blind randomized controlled phase 2/3 trial of AZD1222 (ChAdOx1 nCoV-19) in healthy adults. Trial participant PBMC samples were collected at day 0 and day 28 after the second dose for TCRbeta chain sequencing.

The CDR3 regions of human TCRbeta chains were analyzed by immunosequencing. Concerning the study's data processing: Repertoire TCRs were checked for matches against a reference library of SARS-CoV-2-specific TCRs that had been generated using the MIRA antigen-specificity platform. Breadth meant the fraction of unique TCRs that were SARS-CoV-2-associated, whereas depth meant the fraction of total T cells that were SARS-CoV-2-associated. Using the MIRA data, every spike-specific TCR was mapped to the spike region that the TCR reacted to and assigned to either a CD4 or a CD8 class. Log10-transformed breadth and depth values were compared by one-way ANOVA with Sidak's multiple comparisons tests. In its TCRdb copy, this immuneACCESS table keeps in-frame sequences only and misses some clones. Where compared with another copy, unresolved V genes explain less than half of these, and the others have no known cause. Clonal size and the V and J genes are those of that table, whereas D and trimming came from the DNA. The sample table shows about 180,000 clones, and about 88% are seen once. The top ten constitute roughly 27% of the sample.

This clone has only a few counts. What this receptor recognizes is not known. Base-call qualities are not available, and no considerably larger clone is one nucleotide away. The TCR originated in an adult who received the AZD1222 COVID-19 vaccine. The starting material was peripheral blood, obtained 28 days after the second AZD1222 dose. The chain is made from TRBV5-4 and TRBJ1-6; possibly the D gene is TRBD1, per 5 matching bases. The CDR3 has the sequence CASSLAGGDNSPLHF. The nucleotide sequence reads as follows: TGTGCCAGCAGCTTGGCCGGAGGGGATAATTCACCCCTCCACTTT.